The 17 T cell receptor beta chains in this list originate from one sample, sequenced in a study of tumor and adjacent non-tumor tissue in lung cancer. A modified ARM-PCR protocol with three rounds of nested PCR amplified TCRbeta. Each CDR3 protein is one row after TCRdb ran MiXCR on the multiplex PCR reads. The table records about 200,000 distinct CDR3 sequences, around 70% of them present only once. The template was RNA from unsorted bulk tissue. Sequencing was done on a sample of lung tumor tissue. Receptor source: a man aged 55 to 70 with non-small cell lung cancer.

This clonotype was seen at least ten times. In DNA, the CDR3 is TGTGCCAGCAGTGAAGCGCTTGGGGGAGCGAATGAGCAGTTCTTC. Amino acids: CASSEALGGANEQFF. The chain joins TRBV6-1 to TRBJ2-1; D is perhaps TRBD1 or TRBD2 (5 bases each). In germline, CDR1 is MNHNS, CDR2 SASEGT. This CDR3 comprises 15 residues. Between the trimmed V and J ends, which lost 0 bases and 7 bases, there was a span of 13 bases.

In regard to this clonotype: A much larger clone is a single base away; this may be a read error. CDR3 sequence reads: CALAIEGIAYSYTF. CDR3 nucleotides: TGTGCGCTTGCCATTGAGGGGATAGCGTATAGCTACACCTTC. The V gene is TRBV5-4, the J gene TRBJ1-2; possible D gene TRBD1, 5 bases. The CDR3 totals 14 residues. CDR1 and CDR2 from the germline V gene are SGHNT and YYREEE (reference sequence).

The chain recombines TRBV29-1 with TRBJ2-7, with D perhaps matching TRBD1 (5 bases). This CDR3 has 16 residues. Trimming stripped 6 bases from V and 3 bases from J, with 24 bases between. In germline, CDR1 is SQVTM, CDR2 ANQGSEA. CDR3 sequence (DNA): TGCAGCGTGGTCTCCGACAGTTCCGCCGAGATCTACGAGCAGTACTTC. Amino acids: CSVVSDSSAEIYEQYF.

The J gene is TRBJ2-1, the V gene TRBV7-3, with a weak D call TRBD2 (5 bases). This CDR3 comprises 15 residues. The germline CDR1 and CDR2 sequences are SGHTA and FQGTGA. V dropped 4 bases and J dropped 7 bases, with 17 bases sitting between them. The CDR3 nucleotides are TGTGCCAGCAGCTCCTCTAGTGGGAGTATAAATGAGCAGTTCTTC. The encoded protein is CASSSSSGSINEQFF.

As to this clonotype: Germline is not matched at one junction end, which may reflect a read error. CDR3 in amino acids: CTSSEQGTQPQHF. The CDR3 coding sequence is TGTACCAGCAGTGAACAGGGGACTCAGCCCCAGCATTTT. The chain is built from TRBV6-1 and TRBJ1-5, with 7 bases matching TRBD1. Germline V gene sequence: CDR1 MNHNS, CDR2 SASEGT. CDR3 length: 13 amino acids.

The V and J genes are TRBV5-5 and TRBJ2-7; D is unresolved. From germline, CDR1 is SGHKS and CDR2 YYEKEE (reference sequence). V lost 0 bases to trimming and J lost 6 bases, with 16 bases between them. The CDR3 sequence is 15 residues long. For the CDR3, the DNA is TGTGCCAGCAGCTTGGACTCCACCCCCAAGGGCGAGCAGTACTTC. Its translation is CASSLDSTPKGEQYF.

This clonotype was counted between two and nine times. The V gene is TRBV30, the J gene TRBJ1-1; 8 bases are shared with TRBD1. This CDR3 is built from 13 residues. V gave up 3 bases and J gave up 1 base; unmatched junction bases: 1. The germline gives CDR1 GTSNPN, CDR2 SVGIG (reference sequence). The CDR3 protein is CAWSDRGNTEAFF. The CDR3 region has the DNA TGTGCCTGGAGCGACAGGGGGAACACTGAAGCTTTCTTT. Full variable domain (remainder filled in from reference TRBV30 and TRBJ1-1): SQTIHQWPATLVQPVGSPLSLECTVEGTSNPNLYWYRQAAGRGLQLLFYSVGIGQISSEVPQNLSASRPQDRQFILSSKKLLLSDSGFYLCAWSDRGNTEAFFGQGTRLTVV.

For this clonotype: Germline and junction disagree at one end, which may indicate a read error. The V call is TRBV6-5, the J call TRBJ1-4, with 11 nucleotides matching TRBD1. Germline loops: CDR1 MNHEY, CDR2 SVGAGI. There are 15 residues in the CDR3. The CDR3 sequence is CASSQDRGQRKKLFF. The DNA of the CDR3 is TGTGCGAGCAGCCAGGACAGGGGGCAAAGAAAAAAACTGTTTTTT.

With regard to this clonotype: The junction differs from germline at one of its ends, possibly a read error. The chain uses TRBV12-3 or TRBV12-4 and TRBJ1-5; D unresolved. The CDR3 covers 14 residues. CDR3 protein: CVSSPSDLDQPQHF. As DNA, the CDR3 is TGTGTCAGCAGTCCGTCAGACTTGGATCAGCCCCAGCATTTT.

For this clonotype: A junction end diverges from the germline sequence, so it may reflect a read error. The rearrangement links TRBV10-2 to TRBJ1-2; 7 positions match TRBD1. This CDR3 contains 14 residues. Germline V gene lookup returns CDR1 WSHSY and CDR2 SAAADI. As DNA, the CDR3 is TGCACCAGCAGTGAGTCGCAGGGGGGATATGGCTACACATTC. It encodes CTSSESQGGYGYTF.

The chain couples TRBV6-6 to TRBJ2-3; D may be TRBD1 or TRBD2 (5 bases each). Germline V gene sequence: CDR1 MNHNY, CDR2 SVGAGI (reference sequence). This CDR3 has 17 residues. The CDR3 loop is CVISYPPGDLGTDTQYF. The CDR3 DNA sequence: TGTGTCATCAGTTACCCCCCTGGGGACCTGGGGACAGATACGCAGTATTTT.

The chain recombines TRBV6-1 with TRBJ1-1; a weak D match, TRBD1 (6 bases). Germline V gene sequence: CDR1 MNHNS, CDR2 SASEGT. This CDR3 spans 15 amino acids. CDR3 DNA sequence: TGTGTAAGCAGCCATGGGCCGGGGGCCGGAACTGAAGCTTTCTTT. As protein: CVSSHGPGAGTEAFF.

Remarks on this clonotype: Since the CDR3 does not end with the conserved phenylalanine or tryptophan, this likely comes from a read error. This CDR3 reads CASSLAGVGLSYNEQFL. The DNA of the CDR3 is TGCGCCAGCAGCCTCGCTGGGGTGGGTCTCTCCTACAATGAGCAGTTCTTG. The rearrangement joins TRBV4-3 to TRBJ2-1; D remains ambiguous. The V end lost 4 bases, the J end lost 0 bases, and 16 bases lay between the germline ends. This CDR3 comprises 17 residues. The germline CDR1 and CDR2 sequences are LGHNA and YSLEER.

Notes on this clonotype: Sequence at one end of the junction differs from germline and may be a read error. This chain links TRBV7-9 with TRBJ2-5; the D gene could be TRBD1 or TRBD2 (5 bases each). CDR1 is SEHNR, CDR2 FQNEAQ, per germline (reference sequence). CDR3 length: 14 amino acids. The CDR3 DNA reads TGTGCTAGCAGCTTAGCGCCGGGACGGCAGACCCAGTACTTC. This codes for CASSLAPGRQTQYF. Complete variable domain (other parts from reference TRBV7-9 and TRBJ2-5): DTGVSQNPRHKITKRGQNVTFRCDPISEHNRLYWYRQTLGQGPEFLTYFQNEAQLEKSRLLSDRFSAERPKGSFSTLEIQRTEQGDSAMYLCASSLAPGRQTQYFGPGTRLLVL.

In regard to this clonotype: Germline is not matched at one junction end, which may reflect a read error. The chain joins TRBV11-1 to TRBJ2-7; 11 positions agree with TRBD1. The CDR3 has 14 amino acids. Germline CDR1 SGHAT, CDR2 FQDESV (reference sequence). The DNA for the CDR3 is TGTGCCATCAGCGTGGACAGGGGGCTCGACGAGCAGTACTTC. It codes for CAISVDRGLDEQYF.

This rearrangement joins TRBV19 to TRBJ2-7, with D possibly TRBD1 on 5 matching bases. V lost 9 bases and J 5 bases, leaving 17 bases between the germline ends. The CDR3 is made up of 13 amino acids. The V gene's germline CDR1 is LNHDA and CDR2 SQIVND (reference sequence). The CDR3 DNA sequence: TGTGCCAGCACGACGATAGGGGATGACGAGCAGTACTTC. It translates to CASTTIGDDEQYF.

The rearrangement uses TRBV6-1 and TRBJ1-5; D call uncertain. This CDR3 comprises 14 residues. Trimming cost V 4 bases and J 5 bases, with 12 bases left between them. Germline CDR1 is MNHNS and CDR2 is SASEGT. The CDR3 here is CASSGLRFHQPQHF. CDR3 bases: TGTGCCAGCAGTGGCCTTAGGTTTCATCAGCCCCAGCATTTT.